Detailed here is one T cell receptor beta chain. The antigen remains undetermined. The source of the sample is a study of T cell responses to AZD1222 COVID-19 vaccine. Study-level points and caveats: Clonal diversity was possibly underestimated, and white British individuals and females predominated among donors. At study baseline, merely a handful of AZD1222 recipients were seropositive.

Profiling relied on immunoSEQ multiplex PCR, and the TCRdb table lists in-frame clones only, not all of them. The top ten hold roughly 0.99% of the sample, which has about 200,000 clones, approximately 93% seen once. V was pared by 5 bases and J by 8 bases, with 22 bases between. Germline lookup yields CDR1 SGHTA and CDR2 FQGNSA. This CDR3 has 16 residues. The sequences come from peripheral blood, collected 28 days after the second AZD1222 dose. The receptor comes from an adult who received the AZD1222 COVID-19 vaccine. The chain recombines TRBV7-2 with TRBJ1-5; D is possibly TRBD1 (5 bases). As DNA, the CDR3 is TGTGCCAGCAGCCCCGCCTTCGCAGACAGACGTAAGCCCCAGCATTTT. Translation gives CASSPAFADRRKPQHF.